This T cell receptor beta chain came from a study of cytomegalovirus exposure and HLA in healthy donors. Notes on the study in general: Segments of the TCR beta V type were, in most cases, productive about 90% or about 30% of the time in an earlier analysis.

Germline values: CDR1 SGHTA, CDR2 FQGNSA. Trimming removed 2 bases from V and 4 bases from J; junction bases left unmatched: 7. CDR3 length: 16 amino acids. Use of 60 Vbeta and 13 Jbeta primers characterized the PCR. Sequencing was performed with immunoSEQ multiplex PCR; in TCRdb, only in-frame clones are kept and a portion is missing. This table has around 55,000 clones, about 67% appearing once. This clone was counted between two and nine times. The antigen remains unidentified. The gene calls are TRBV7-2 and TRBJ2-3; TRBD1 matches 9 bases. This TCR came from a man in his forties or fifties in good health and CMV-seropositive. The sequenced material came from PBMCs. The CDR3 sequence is CASSLQGQGGADTQYF. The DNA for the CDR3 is TGTGCCAGCAGCTTACAGGGACAGGGTGGCGCAGATACGCAGTATTTT.